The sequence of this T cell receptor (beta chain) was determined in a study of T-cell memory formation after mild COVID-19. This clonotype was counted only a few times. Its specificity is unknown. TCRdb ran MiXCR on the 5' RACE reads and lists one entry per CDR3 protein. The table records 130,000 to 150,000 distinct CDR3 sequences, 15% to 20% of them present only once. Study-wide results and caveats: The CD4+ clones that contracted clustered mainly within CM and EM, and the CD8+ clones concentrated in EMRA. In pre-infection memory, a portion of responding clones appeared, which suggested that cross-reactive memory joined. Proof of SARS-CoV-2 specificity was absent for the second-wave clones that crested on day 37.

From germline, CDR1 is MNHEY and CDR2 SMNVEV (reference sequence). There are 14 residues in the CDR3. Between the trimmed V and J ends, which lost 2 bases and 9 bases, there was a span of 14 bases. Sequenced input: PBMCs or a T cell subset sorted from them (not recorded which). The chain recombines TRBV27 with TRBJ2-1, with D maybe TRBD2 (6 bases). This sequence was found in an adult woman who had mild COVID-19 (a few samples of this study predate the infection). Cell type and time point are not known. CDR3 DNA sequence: TGTGCCAGCAGTTTAGGGGGAGGCCGCGGTGAGCAGTTCTTC. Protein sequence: CASSLGGGRGEQFF.